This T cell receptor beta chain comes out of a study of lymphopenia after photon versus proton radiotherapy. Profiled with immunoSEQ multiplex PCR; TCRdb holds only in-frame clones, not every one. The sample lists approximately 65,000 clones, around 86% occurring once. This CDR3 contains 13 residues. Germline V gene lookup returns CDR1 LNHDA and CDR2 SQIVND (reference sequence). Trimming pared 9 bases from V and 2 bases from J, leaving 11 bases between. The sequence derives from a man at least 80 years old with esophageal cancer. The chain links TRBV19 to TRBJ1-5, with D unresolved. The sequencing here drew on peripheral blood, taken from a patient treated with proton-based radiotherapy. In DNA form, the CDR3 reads TGTGCCAGCAAGAGAGGAGGCAATCAGCCCCAGCATTTT. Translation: CASKRGGNQPQHF.